This T cell receptor (beta chain) came from a study of T cell responses to AZD1222 COVID-19 vaccine. TCRdb's table, derived via immunoSEQ multiplex PCR, lists solely in-frame clones and lacks some. This table holds roughly 110,000 clones, around nine tenths found once. The CDR3 runs to 13 residues. The V end lost 6 bases, the J end lost 8 bases, and 16 bases lay between the germline ends. CDR1 and CDR2 from the germline V gene are KGHSH and LQKENI. The source material was peripheral blood, sampled 28 days after the second AZD1222 dose. This TCR came from an adult who received the AZD1222 COVID-19 vaccine. V and J are TRBV18 and TRBJ1-1, with D possibly matching TRBD1 (6 bases). CDR3 coding DNA: TGTGCCAGCTCCCAAAACAGGGATGGGGAAGCTTTCTTT. Its translation: CASSQNRDGEAFF.